The TCR beta chain under discussion was sequenced for a study of cytomegalovirus exposure and HLA in healthy donors. Findings and limits, study-wide: Some public TCRs appeared in many individuals, while most sequences were rare. A later analysis found first-cohort TCR clusters tended to co-occur in the approximately 120 validation repertoires.

Turning to this clone: Its target is not known.

The length of the CDR3 is 17 residues. TCRdb keeps only in-frame clones here, not all; method: immunoSEQ multiplex PCR. The sample yields about 110,000 clones, 70% to 85% seen once. The sample taken for sequencing was PBMCs. This TCR was recovered from a woman younger than 35 in good health and CMV-seronegative. The genes are TRBV21-1 and TRBJ2-2; the DNA was not compared with TRBD2, the D call given in the table. TRBV21-1 is annotated as a pseudogene. CDR3 sequence (DNA): TGTGCCAGCGGGACTAGCGGGGGGGATAAGAACACCGGGGAGCTGTTTTTT. As protein: CASGTSGGDKNTGELFF.